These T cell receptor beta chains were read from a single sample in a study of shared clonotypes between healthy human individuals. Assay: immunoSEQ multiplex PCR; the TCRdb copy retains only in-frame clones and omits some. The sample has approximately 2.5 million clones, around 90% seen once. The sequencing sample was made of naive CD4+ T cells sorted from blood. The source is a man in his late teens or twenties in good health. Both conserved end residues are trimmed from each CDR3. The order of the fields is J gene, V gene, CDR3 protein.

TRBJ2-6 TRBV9 ASSVSSESVGSGANVLT
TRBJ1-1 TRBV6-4 ASRDPGGGLDTEAF
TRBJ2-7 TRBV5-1 ASNRGADHEQY
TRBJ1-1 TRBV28 ASSLGYFGSNTEAF
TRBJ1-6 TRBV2 ASSGQGSDNSPLH
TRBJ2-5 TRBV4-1 ASSQGSGRYQETQY
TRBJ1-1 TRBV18 ASSFSGTPNTEAF
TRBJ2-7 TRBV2 ASSELASSVTRYEQY
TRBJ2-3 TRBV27 ASRGLSDTQY
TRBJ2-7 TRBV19 ASSTFTTGTNEQY
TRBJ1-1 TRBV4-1 ASSIPGTVTEAF
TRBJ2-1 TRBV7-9 ASSSSGGEVAGQF
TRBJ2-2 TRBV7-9 ASSLSGTGELF
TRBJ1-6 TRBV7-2 ASSLRNSPLH
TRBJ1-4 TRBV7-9 ASSLPFGGKEKLF
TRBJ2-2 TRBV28 ASSLESGRGLF